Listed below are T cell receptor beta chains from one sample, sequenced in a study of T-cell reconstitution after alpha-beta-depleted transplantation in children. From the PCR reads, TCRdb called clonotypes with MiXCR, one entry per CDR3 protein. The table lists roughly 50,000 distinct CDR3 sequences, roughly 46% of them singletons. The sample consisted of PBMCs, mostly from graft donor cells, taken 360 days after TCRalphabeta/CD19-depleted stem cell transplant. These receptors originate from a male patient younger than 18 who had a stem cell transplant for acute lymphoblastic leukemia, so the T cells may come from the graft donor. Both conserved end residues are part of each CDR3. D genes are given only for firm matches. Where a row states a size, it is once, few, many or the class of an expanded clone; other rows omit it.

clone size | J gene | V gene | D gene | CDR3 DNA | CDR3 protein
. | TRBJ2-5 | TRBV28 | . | TGTGCCAGCAGTTTATCTAAAGGAGCGGGGACCCAGTACTTC | CASSLSKGAGTQYF
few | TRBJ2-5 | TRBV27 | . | TGTGCCAGCAGTTATAGGGAGACCCAGTACTTC | CASSYRETQYF
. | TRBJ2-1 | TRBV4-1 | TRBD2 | TGCGCCAGCAGCCCTCTCGGACTAGCAATGAATGAGCAGTTCTTC | CASSPLGLAMNEQFF
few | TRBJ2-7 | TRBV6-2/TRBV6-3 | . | TGTGCCAGCAGTTACTCGTCCGAGCAGTACTTC | CASSYSSEQYF
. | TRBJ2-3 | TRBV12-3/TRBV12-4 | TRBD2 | TGTGCCAGCAGTTTAACCGGGATAGCGGGGGCAGATACGCAGTATTTT | CASSLTGIAGADTQYF
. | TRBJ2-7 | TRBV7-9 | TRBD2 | TGTGCCAGCAGCTTAGGGGGGACTAGCAATTACGAGCAGTACTTC | CASSLGGTSNYEQYF
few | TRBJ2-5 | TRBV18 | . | TGTGCCAGCTCACTTGACAGCCAAGAGACCCAGTACTTC | CASSLDSQETQYF
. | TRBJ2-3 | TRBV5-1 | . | TGCGCCAGCAGCTTGGACCTTTCTAGCACAGATACGCAGTATTTT | CASSLDLSSTDTQYF
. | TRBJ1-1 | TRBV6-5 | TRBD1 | TGTGCCAGCAGCTTGACAGGGAGTAACACTGAAGCTTTCTTT | CASSLTGSNTEAFF
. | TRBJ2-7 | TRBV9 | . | TGTGCCAGCAGCCCGACGGGGAACTACGAGCAGTACTTC | CASSPTGNYEQYF
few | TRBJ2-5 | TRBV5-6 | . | TGTGCCAGCAGCTTGGGGGGTCTTTTCCAAGAGACCCAGTACTTC | CASSLGGLFQETQYF
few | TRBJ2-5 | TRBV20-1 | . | TGCAGTGCTAGGTTTCGGGGGTCCGCAGAGACCCAGTACTTC | CSARFRGSAETQYF
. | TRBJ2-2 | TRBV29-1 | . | TGCAGCGTTTCCTACCGACGGTACACCGGGGAGCTGTTTTTT | CSVSYRRYTGELFF
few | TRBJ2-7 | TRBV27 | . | TGTGCCAGCAGGGGGTTTGACAGCCCTGGGGCCTACTACGAGCAGTACTTC | CASRGFDSPGAYYEQYF
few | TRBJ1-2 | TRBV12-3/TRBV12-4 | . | TGTGCCAGCAGTTTAAGGGGGGACTATGGCTACACCTTC | CASSLRGDYGYTF
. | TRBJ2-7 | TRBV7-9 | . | TGTGCCAGCAGCCGACCTGACCGGATCTACGAGCAGTACTTC | CASSRPDRIYEQYF
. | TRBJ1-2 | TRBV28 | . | TGTGCCAGCAGTTTAGAGAGGACCTCATATGGCTACACCTTC | CASSLERTSYGYTF
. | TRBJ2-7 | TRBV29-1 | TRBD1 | TGCAGCGTTGATCTCTACGGGACAGGGGGCGACGAGCAGTACTTC | CSVDLYGTGGDEQYF
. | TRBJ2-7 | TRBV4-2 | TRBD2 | TGTGCCAGCAGCCGGACTAGCGGGGGATCCTACGAGCAGTACTTC | CASSRTSGGSYEQYF
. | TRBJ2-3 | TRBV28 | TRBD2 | TGTGCCAGCAGTTCCTGGGATGGACTAGCGGGAGGGGTTACAGATACGCAGTATTTT | CASSSWDGLAGGVTDTQYF
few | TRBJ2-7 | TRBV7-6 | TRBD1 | TGTGCCAGCAGCCCGATCCCGGGACAGGGCTACGAGCAGTACTTC | CASSPIPGQGYEQYF
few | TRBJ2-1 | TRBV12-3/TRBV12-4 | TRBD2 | TGTGCCAGCAGTGCGCTAGCGGGAGCTTGGGGAAATGAGCAGTTCTTC | CASSALAGAWGNEQFF
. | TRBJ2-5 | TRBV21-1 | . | TGTGCCAGCCAAGGGAGGGGGACCCAGTACTTC | CASQGRGTQYF
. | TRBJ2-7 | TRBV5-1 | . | TGCGCCAGCAGCATCGGACCTACCACCTACGAGCAGTACTTC | CASSIGPTTYEQYF
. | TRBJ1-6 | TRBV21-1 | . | TGTGCCAGCAGCATTGGTCAGACCTGCGTCGTACCCCTCCACTTT | CASSIGQTCVVPLHF
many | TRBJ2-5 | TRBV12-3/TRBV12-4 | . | TGTGCCAGCAGTTCCCCGGCCCTCAGTGGGGAGACCCAGTACTTC | CASSSPALSGETQYF
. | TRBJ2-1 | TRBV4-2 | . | TGTGCCAGCGGACTACCACCCCACAATGAGCAGTTCTTC | CASGLPPHNEQFF
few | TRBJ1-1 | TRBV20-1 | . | TGCAGTGCTAGAGATCACGACGGTGAAGCTTTCTTT | CSARDHDGEAFF
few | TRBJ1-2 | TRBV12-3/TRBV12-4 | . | TGTGCCAGCAGTTTAGAGAGCGGGCCCTACTATGGCTACACCTTC | CASSLESGPYYGYTF
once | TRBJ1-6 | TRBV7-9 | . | TGTGCCAGCAGCCAAAGGGGGGTGAGGAATTCACCCCTCCACTTT | CASSQRGVRNSPLHF
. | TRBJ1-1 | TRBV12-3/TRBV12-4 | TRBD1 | TGTGCCAGCAGCTCCTTACAGGGGGGGCCTGAAGCTTTCTTT | CASSSLQGGPEAFF
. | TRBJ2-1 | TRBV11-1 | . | TGTGCCAGCAGCCTAGGTCCGGTCCCGGGCTATGAGCAGTTCTTC | CASSLGPVPGYEQFF
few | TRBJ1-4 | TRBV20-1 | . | TGCAGTGCTCTTGCAAGGGATGATGAAAAACTGTTTTTT | CSALARDDEKLFF
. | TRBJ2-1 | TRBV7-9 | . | TGTGCCAGCAGCTTATCGGGCGCTGAGCAGTTCTTC | CASSLSGAEQFF
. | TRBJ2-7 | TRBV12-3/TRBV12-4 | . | TGTGCCAGCAGCCCGAACCATAGACAGGTCCCCGAGCAGTACTTC | CASSPNHRQVPEQYF
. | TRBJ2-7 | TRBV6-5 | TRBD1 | TGTGCCAGCAGTTACGGAATAGGACAGGGAGGCTACGAGCAGTACTTC | CASSYGIGQGGYEQYF
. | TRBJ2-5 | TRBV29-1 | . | TGCAGCGTTGAGACACAGGGCCGGGAGACCCAGTACTTC | CSVETQGRETQYF
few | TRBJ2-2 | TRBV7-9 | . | TGTGCCAGCAGTGTGGGGATCGGGGAGCTGTTTTTT | CASSVGIGELFF
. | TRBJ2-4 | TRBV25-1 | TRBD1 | TGTGCCAGCAGTGGCCGCGGGACAGGGGCCCGGTCACAAAACATTCAGTACTTC | CASSGRGTGARSQNIQYF
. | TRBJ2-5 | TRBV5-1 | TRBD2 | TGCGCCAGCAGCATACTAGCGAGTGAAGAGACCCAGTACTTC | CASSILASEETQYF
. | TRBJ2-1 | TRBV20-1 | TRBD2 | TGCAGTGCTACTCACAGCGGGGGCAAGGCCCTATACTCCTACAATGAGCAGTTCTTC | CSATHSGGKALYSYNEQFF
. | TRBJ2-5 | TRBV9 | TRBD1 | TGTGCCAGCAGCGTAGGAGGGGGCGAAGAGACCCAGTACTTC | CASSVGGGEETQYF
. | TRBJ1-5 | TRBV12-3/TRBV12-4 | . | TGTGCCACCTGCGAGGGACCTAGCAATCAGCCCCAGCATTTT | CATCEGPSNQPQHF
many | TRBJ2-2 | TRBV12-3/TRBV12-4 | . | TGTGCCAGCAGTTCCCCGGCCGGGGAGCTGTTTTTT | CASSSPAGELFF
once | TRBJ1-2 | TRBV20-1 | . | TGCAGTGCGAGCACAGGGAACTATGGCTACACCTTC | CSASTGNYGYTF
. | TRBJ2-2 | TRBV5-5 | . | TGTGCCAGCAGCTTCGGGGGAAGGGACACCGGGGAGCTGTTTTTT | CASSFGGRDTGELFF
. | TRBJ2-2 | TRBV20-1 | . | TGCAGTGCTAGAGATGGCGGTGGCGTAAACACCGGGGAGCTGTTTTTT | CSARDGGGVNTGELFF
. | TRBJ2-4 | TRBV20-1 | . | TGCAGTGCTAGAGGGGTGGCCAAAAACATTCAGTACTTC | CSARGVAKNIQYF
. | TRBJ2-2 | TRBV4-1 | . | TGCGCCAGCAGCCTGGGTCCAGAGTCCGGGGAGCTGTTTTTT | CASSLGPESGELFF
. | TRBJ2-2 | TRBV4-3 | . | TGCGCCAGCAGCCAAGATAGGGGGTCCGGGGAGCTGTTTTTT | CASSQDRGSGELFF
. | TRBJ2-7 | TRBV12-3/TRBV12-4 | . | TGTGCCAGCACCTCCGAGGGACATTATATACGAGAGCAGTACTTC | CASTSEGHYIREQYF
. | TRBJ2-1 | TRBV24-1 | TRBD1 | TGTGCCACCAGTGACCCCGGGACAGGGGTTAACAATGAGCAGTTCTTC | CATSDPGTGVNNEQFF
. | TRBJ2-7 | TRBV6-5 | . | TGTGCCAGCAGTTACTCGGCGGATAGCTCCTACGAGCAGTACTTC | CASSYSADSSYEQYF
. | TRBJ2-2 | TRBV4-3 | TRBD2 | TGCGCCAGCAGCCAAGTTTTAGCGGGGAGCCGGACCGGGGAGCTGTTTTTT | CASSQVLAGSRTGELFF